This passage covers 30 T cell receptor beta chains from one sample sequenced in a study of T-cell reconstitution after alpha-beta-depleted transplantation in children. Unique molecular identifiers featured in how the TCRbeta library was prepared. MiXCR, applied by TCRdb to the PCR reads, yields one record per CDR3 protein. The sample records around 960,000 distinct CDR3 sequences, 25% to 35% being singletons. The material was PBMCs, mostly from graft donor cells, obtained 360 days after TCRalphabeta/CD19-depleted stem cell transplant. These receptor sequences come from a boy less than two years old who had a stem cell transplant for SCID, so the T cells may come from the graft donor.

The rearrangement uses TRBV4-1 and TRBJ2-1; the match to TRBD2 covers 11 bases. The germline CDR1 and CDR2 sequences are MGHRA and YSYEKL. The CDR3 length is 16 residues. V lost 0 bases, J lost 11 bases, and 9 bases stayed unmatched. The CDR3 loop reads CASSQEELAGGPKQFF. As DNA, the CDR3 is TGCGCCAGCAGCCAAGAAGAATTAGCGGGGGGGCCTAAGCAGTTCTTC.

This clonotype showed up just a few times. The chain recombines TRBV4-2 with TRBJ1-2; tentatively, D is TRBD1 (5 bases). With 4 bases removed from V and 8 bases from J, the gap between germline ends came to 14 bases. Germline lookup yields CDR1 LGHNA and CDR2 YNFKEQ. The CDR3 length is 13 residues. The CDR3: CASSPKVKGGYTF. The CDR3, as DNA: TGTGCCAGCAGCCCGAAGGTGAAGGGGGGCTACACCTTC.

This clonotype occurred a few times. Here the CDR3 DNA reads TGTGCCACCAGTGAGCGAGGGACAGCTCGGGAGACCCAGTACTTC. Residues: CATSERGTARETQYF. V and J are TRBV24-1 and TRBJ2-5; 7 nucleotides match TRBD1. V trimming: 4 bases; J trimming: 5 bases; junction bases outside the gene matches: 9. The germline CDR1 and CDR2 sequences are KGHDR and SFDVKD. This CDR3 is built from 15 residues.

This clonotype was counted between two and nine times. The chain carries TRBV4-1 and TRBJ2-7, with unresolved D. The CDR3 consists of 14 residues. Germline CDR1 and CDR2: MGHRA and YSYEKL. Trimming cost V 4 bases and J 0 bases, with 10 bases left between them. In nucleotides, the CDR3 is TGCGCCAGCAGCCCGACACCTTTCTCCTACGAGCAGTACTTC. Translating it yields CASSPTPFSYEQYF.

This chain uses TRBV29-1 with TRBJ1-1; 8 nucleotides line up with TRBD1. Looked up from germline, CDR1 is SQVTM and CDR2 is ANQGSEA. Germline trimming cut 5 bases from V and 3 bases from J; bases unmatched to any gene: 5. This CDR3 spans 13 amino acids. Here the CDR3 DNA reads TGCAGCGTTCGGACAGGGAGCGACACTGAAGCTTTCTTT. Translation: CSVRTGSDTEAFF.

There are a few counts of this clonotype. The CDR3 sequence: CASTKFDRNSPLHF. In DNA form, the CDR3 reads TGTGCCAGCACCAAATTTGACAGGAATTCACCCCTCCACTTT. The chain carries TRBV6-5 and TRBJ1-6; D perhaps matches TRBD1 (6 bases). V was trimmed by 7 bases and J by 7 bases, leaving 14 bases between them. This CDR3 spans 14 amino acids. Germline values: CDR1 MNHEY, CDR2 SVGAGI.

This clonotype was detected only a few times. This chain links TRBV30 with TRBJ2-6; perhaps TRBD1 as D (5 bases). Deletions cut 2 bases from V and 1 base from J, with 6 bases between. This CDR3 has 14 residues. The germline gives CDR1 GTSNPN, CDR2 SVGIG (reference sequence). CDR3 amino acids: CAWSRGSGANVLTF. CDR3 in DNA: TGTGCCTGGAGTAGGGGATCTGGGGCCAACGTCCTGACTTTC.

This clonotype was detected a few times. Mismatch with germline at one junction end may stem from a read error. V and J are TRBV20-1 and TRBJ2-1; D uncertain. Germline-derived CDR1 and CDR2 are DFQATT and SNEGSKA (reference sequence). This CDR3 has 12 residues. CDR3 region: CSANLNSNEQFF. In DNA, the CDR3 is TGCAGCGCTAACCTTAATAGCAATGAGCAGTTCTTC.

This sequence joins TRBV12-3 or TRBV12-4 and TRBJ2-3; D may correspond to TRBD1 or TRBD2 (5 bases each). Trimming removed 3 bases from V and 0 bases from J, with 16 bases in between. The CDR3 has 17 amino acids. Here the CDR3 reads CASSFGTVPPSTDTQYF. CDR3 coding DNA: TGTGCCAGCAGTTTCGGGACCGTACCTCCTAGCACAGATACGCAGTATTTT.

This clonotype turned up a few times. The rearrangement links TRBV7-9 to TRBJ2-4, with D perhaps matching TRBD1 (6 bases). The germline gives CDR1 SEHNR, CDR2 FQNEAQ (reference sequence). Trimming cost V 0 bases and J 8 bases, with 11 bases left between them. CDR3 length: 14 residues. The CDR3 DNA is TGTGCCAGCAGCTTAGCGGGGGCCGGGGACATTCAGTACTTC. Translation gives CASSLAGAGDIQYF.

The chain is built from TRBV20-1 and TRBJ2-3, with D possibly TRBD1 on 5 matching bases. V lost 3 bases, J lost 3 bases, and 13 bases lay in between. Germline CDR1 and CDR2: DFQATT and SNEGSKA (reference sequence). The CDR3 is 14 residues long. CDR3 loop: CSASRVGGTDTQYF. The CDR3, as DNA: TGCAGTGCTAGCAGGGTGGGCGGTACAGATACGCAGTATTTT.

V gene TRBV20-1 combines with J gene TRBJ1-1; the D gene is possibly TRBD1 (6 bases). CDR3 length: 14 amino acids. Germline assignment: CDR1 DFQATT and CDR2 SNEGSKA (reference sequence). V was cut by 1 base and J by 11 bases, with 20 bases left in between. CDR3 sequence reads: CSARVGEGGRLAFF. The CDR3 DNA reads as TGCAGTGCTAGAGTCGGGGAGGGGGGACGGTTGGCTTTCTTT.

The V gene is TRBV5-1, the J gene TRBJ2-7, with D perhaps matching TRBD1 or TRBD2 (5 bases each). The CDR3 sequence is 13 residues long. CDR1 and CDR2 (germline): SGHRS, YFSETQ. The V and J ends lost 4 bases and 3 bases respectively, with 11 bases between them. The CDR3 sequence is CASSAGARYEQYF. The DNA for the CDR3 is TGCGCCAGCAGCGCCGGGGCTCGCTACGAGCAGTACTTC.

V gene TRBV18 combines with J gene TRBJ1-1; TRBD1 matches 7 bases. Germline CDR1 KGHSH, CDR2 LQKENI. The CDR3 has 15 residues. V gave up 4 bases and J gave up 1 base; unmatched junction bases: 6. CDR3 in DNA: TGTGCCAGCTCACGGGCGACAGGGAAGAACACTGAAGCTTTCTTT. It yields the protein CASSRATGKNTEAFF.

J is TRBJ2-7 and V is TRBV12-3 or TRBV12-4; 7 bases map to TRBD1. With V trimmed by 4 bases and J by 2 bases, 8 bases remained unmatched. CDR3 size: 15 residues. CDR3 region: CASSSGQIKPYEQYF. In nucleotides, the CDR3 is TGTGCCAGCAGTTCGGGACAGATTAAACCCTACGAGCAGTACTTC.

This clonotype showed up just once. This chain uses TRBV7-9 with TRBJ2-5; D remains ambiguous. Per the germline V gene, CDR1 is SEHNR and CDR2 is FQNEAQ (reference sequence). The CDR3 is 12 residues long. Trimming removed 3 bases at V and 5 bases at J, with 7 bases between. CDR3 nucleotides: TGTGCCAGCAGCTTTTCCATGGAGACCCAGTACTTC. Its protein product is CASSFSMETQYF.

This sequence joins TRBV5-5 and TRBJ2-2, with 9 bases matching TRBD1. Germline V gene lookup returns CDR1 SGHKS and CDR2 YYEKEE (reference sequence). The CDR3 totals 16 residues. The ends lost 0 bases at V and 6 bases at J; junction bases unmatched: 6. CDR3 DNA: TGTGCCAGCAGCTTGGTAGGGACAGGGACTTCCGGGGAGCTGTTTTTT. Translated: CASSLVGTGTSGELFF. The variable domain in full, completed from reference TRBV5-5 and TRBJ2-2, reads DAGVTQSPTHLIKTRGQQVTLRCSPISGHKSVSWYQQVLGQGPQFIFQYYEKEERGRGNFPDRFSARQFPNYSSELNVNALLLGDSALYLCASSLVGTGTSGELFFGEGSRLTVL.

This clonotype was recorded a few times. This chain uses TRBV29-1 with TRBJ2-7, with TRBD1 matching 7 bases. The CDR3 consists of 14 residues. Trimming took 3 bases from V and 2 from J; bases not matched to a gene: 7. Germline V gene data show CDR1 as SQVTM and CDR2 as ANQGSEA. The CDR3: CSVDVGQPPYEQYF. DNA for the CDR3: TGCAGCGTTGATGTGGGACAGCCACCCTACGAGCAGTACTTC.

The V and J genes are TRBV27 and TRBJ2-1; TRBD2 matches 9 bases. The length of the CDR3 is 14 residues. The trim removed 7 bases at V and 3 bases at J, leaving 4 bases unmatched. Germline CDR1 and CDR2: MNHEY and SMNVEV (reference sequence). CDR3 protein: CASTPSGIYNEQFF. In DNA, the CDR3 is TGTGCCAGCACTCCTAGCGGGATCTACAATGAGCAGTTCTTC.

This clonotype came up a few times. The chain is built from TRBV12-3 or TRBV12-4 and TRBJ2-5; 8 nucleotides line up with TRBD2. The V gene end was trimmed by 10 bases and the J gene end by 5 bases; junction bases not matched to a gene: 9. This CDR3 contains 13 residues. In nucleotides, the CDR3 is TGTGCCACTCGGACTAGCCTGGGCGAGACCCAGTACTTC. Residues: CATRTSLGETQYF.

This clonotype was counted ten times or more. V is TRBV9 and J is TRBJ1-3, with D unresolved. The CDR3 contains 14 residues. Trimming pared 0 bases from V and 3 bases from J, leaving 7 bases between. The V gene's germline CDR1 is SGDLS and CDR2 YYNGEE. The chain's CDR3 is CASSVGEYGNTIYF. In nucleotides, the CDR3 is TGTGCCAGCAGCGTAGGGGAGTATGGAAACACCATATATTTT.

The sample holds a few counts of this clonotype. At one boundary the junction diverges from the germline segment, which might be a read error. The rearrangement uses TRBV12-3 or TRBV12-4 and TRBJ1-2; 8 bases match TRBD1. The CDR3 covers 13 residues. The CDR3 here is CASSLGETGARIF. DNA of the CDR3: TGTGCCAGCAGTTTAGGGGAGACAGGGGCCCGAATCTTC.

This clonotype appeared a few times. This chain uses TRBV7-9 with TRBJ2-7; D may correspond to TRBD1 or TRBD2 (5 bases each). Trimming took off 7 bases at V and 6 bases at J, with 16 bases between the two ends. Germline V gene data show CDR1 as SEHNR and CDR2 as FQNEAQ (reference sequence). This CDR3 region has 13 residues. Here the CDR3 reads CASNFQGAAEQYF. The DNA of the CDR3 is TGTGCCAGCAACTTTCAGGGAGCGGCCGAGCAGTACTTC.

The chain uses TRBV12-3 or TRBV12-4 and TRBJ1-1; possible D gene TRBD1, 6 bases. V lost 6 bases to trimming and J lost 2 bases, with 13 bases between them. This CDR3 comprises 14 residues. DNA of the CDR3: TGTGCCAGCAGAAACAGGGAAGGAAACACTGAAGCTTTCTTT. As protein: CASRNREGNTEAFF.

This clonotype was seen repeatedly, ten times or more. Germline and junction disagree at one end, which may indicate a read error. The CDR3 DNA is TGTGCCAGCAGTTTAGCAGGGGCCTCCTACGAGCAGTACTTC. Translating it yields CASSLAGASYEQYF. The chain is built from TRBV5-1 and TRBJ2-7; D is perhaps TRBD1 (6 bases). This CDR3 is built from 14 residues. CDR1 SGHRS and CDR2 YFSETQ come from the germline V gene.

This chain joins TRBV24-1 and TRBJ2-1; TRBD2 matches at 8 bases. Germline values: CDR1 KGHDR, CDR2 SFDVKD. V lost 3 bases and J lost 8; bases outside the gene matches: 11. This CDR3 region has 16 residues. CDR3 sequence reads: CATSDPRGGETHEQFF. DNA of the CDR3: TGTGCCACCAGTGATCCCCGGGGGGGCGAAACTCATGAGCAGTTCTTC.

This clonotype turned up a few times. This chain uses TRBV15 with TRBJ1-6, with D possibly matching TRBD1 (5 bases). The CDR3 is 14 amino acids. V lost 1 base and J 11 bases, leaving 12 bases between the germline ends. Germline CDR1 is LNHNV and CDR2 is YYDKDF (reference sequence). CDR3 sequence: CATSRGGEGAPLHF. CDR3 in DNA: TGTGCCACCAGCAGAGGGGGGGAAGGGGCACCCCTCCACTTT. Full variable domain (rest looked up from reference TRBV15 and TRBJ1-6): DAMVIQNPRYQVTQFGKPVTLSCSQTLNHNVMYWYQQKSSQAPKLLFHYYDKDFNNEADTPDNFQSRRPNTSFCFLDIRSPGLGDTAMYLCATSRGGEGAPLHFGNGTRLTVT.

The V and J genes are TRBV4-3 and TRBJ2-1; the match to TRBD1 covers 9 bases. Germline CDR1 reads LGHNA; CDR2 reads YSLEER. The CDR3 length is 16 residues. Germline trimming cut 3 bases from V and 5 bases from J; bases unmatched to any gene: 8. CDR3 amino acids: CASSQAGTGWNNEQFF. The CDR3 DNA sequence: TGCGCCAGCAGCCAGGCGGGGACAGGGTGGAACAATGAGCAGTTCTTC.

This clonotype was picked up a small number of times. The chain uses TRBV11-2 and TRBJ1-2, with D possibly matching TRBD1 (5 bases). The CDR3 is made up of 12 amino acids. With 4 bases removed from V and 6 bases from J, the gap between germline ends came to 9 bases. CDR1 and CDR2 from the germline V gene are SGHAT and FQNNGV. CDR3 sequence reads: CASSSRDDGYTF. As DNA, the CDR3 is TGTGCCAGCAGCTCCCGGGACGATGGCTACACCTTC. Combining the CDR3 with reference TRBV11-2 and TRBJ1-2 gives the whole variable domain EAGVAQSPRYKIIEKRQSVAFWCNPISGHATLYWYQQILGQGPKLLIQFQNNGVVDDSQLPKDRFSAERLKGVDSTLKIQPAKLEDSAVYLCASSSRDDGYTFGSGTRLTVV.

The chain uses TRBV5-1 and TRBJ1-1, with D possibly being TRBD1 (5 bases). Trimming took 1 base from V and 7 from J, leaving 14 bases between them. This CDR3 contains 14 residues. Germline-derived CDR1 and CDR2 are SGHRS and YFSETQ. CDR3 sequence (DNA): TGCGCCAGCAGCTTGACAGGCTATCCGATTGAAGCTTTCTTT. Its protein is CASSLTGYPIEAFF.